This T cell receptor beta chain was identified in a study of memory CD4+ T cells and cytomegalovirus serostatus. On the study more broadly: Of the healthy Belgian adults, several were CMV seropositive and around 22 seronegative. The study's findings and limits: Of 150 to 200 reported CMV TCRbeta sequences, under 80 were found in memory CD4+ repertoires. CMV serostatus prediction reached median AUC approximately 0.95, or 0.91 with US-trained model.

Single viable CD3+CD4+CD8-CD45RO+ cells were sorted as the memory CD4+ T cells. V was trimmed by 6 bases and J by 0 bases, leaving 9 bases between them. Germline-derived CDR1 and CDR2 are SEHNR and FQNEAQ (reference sequence). This CDR3 is 14 amino acids long. Sequenced by immunoSEQ multiplex PCR; TCRdb stores in-frame clones only, minus some. The data contain about 75,000 clones, about 73% of them singletons. Worth noting for this clone: No antigen is known for it.

Sample: memory CD4+ T cells from blood. The receptor comes from an adult in good health and CMV-seropositive. The V call is TRBV7-9, the J call TRBJ1-3, with D perhaps TRBD1 (6 bases). The DNA of the CDR3 is TGTGCCAGCAGAGAACAGGGCTCTGGAAACACCATATATTTT. Residues: CASREQGSGNTIYF.